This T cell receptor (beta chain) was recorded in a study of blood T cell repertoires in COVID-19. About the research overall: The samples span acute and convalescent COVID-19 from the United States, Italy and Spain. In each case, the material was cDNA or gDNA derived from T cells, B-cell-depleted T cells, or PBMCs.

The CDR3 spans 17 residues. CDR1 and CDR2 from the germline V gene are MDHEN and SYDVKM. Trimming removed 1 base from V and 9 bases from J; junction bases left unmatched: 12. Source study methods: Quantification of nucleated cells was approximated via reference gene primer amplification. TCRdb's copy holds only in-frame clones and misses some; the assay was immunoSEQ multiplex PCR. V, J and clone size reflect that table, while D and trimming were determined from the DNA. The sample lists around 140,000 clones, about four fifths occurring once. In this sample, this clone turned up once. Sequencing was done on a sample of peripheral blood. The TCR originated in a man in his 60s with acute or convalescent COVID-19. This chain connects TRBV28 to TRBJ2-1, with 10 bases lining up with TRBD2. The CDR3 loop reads CASSLLFNGLAGVEQFF. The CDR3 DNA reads TGTGCCAGCAGTTTATTATTTAATGGGCTAGCGGGAGTTGAGCAGTTCTTC.